These 26 T cell receptor beta chains came from one sample sequenced in a study of cytotoxic CD8 clonotypes in ibrutinib-treated CLL. Sequencing was performed with immunoSEQ multiplex PCR; in TCRdb, only in-frame clones are kept and a portion is missing. Of about 200,000 clones in the sample, just under 80% are singletons; the top ten hold about 10%. Here the sequenced sample was PBMCs, taken after 12 months of ibrutinib treatment. Receptors originate from a human donor with chronic lymphocytic leukemia.

As DNA, the CDR3 is TGTGCCAGCAGCCCTATGGGACAGGGATCAGATACGCAGTATTTT. It translates to CASSPMGQGSDTQYF. The gene calls are TRBV9 and TRBJ2-3; the match to TRBD1 covers 9 bases. This CDR3 is built from 15 residues. CDR1 SGDLS and CDR2 YYNGEE come from the germline V gene. The V and J ends lost 4 bases and 4 bases, in that order; junction bases with no gene match: 7.

The rearrangement uses TRBV15 and TRBJ1-2; D gene unclear. In germline, CDR1 is LNHNV, CDR2 YYDKDF (reference sequence). V dropped 3 bases and J dropped 8 bases, with 13 bases sitting between them. This CDR3 is built from 13 residues. CDR3 DNA sequence: TGTGCCACCAGCAGGCAAGGGTTTCCGGGCTACACCTTC. It translates to CATSRQGFPGYTF. Combining the CDR3 with reference TRBV15 and TRBJ1-2 gives the whole variable domain DAMVIQNPRYQVTQFGKPVTLSCSQTLNHNVMYWYQQKSSQAPKLLFHYYDKDFNNEADTPDNFQSRRPNTSFCFLDIRSPGLGDTAMYLCATSRQGFPGYTFGSGTRLTVV.

The rearrangement links TRBV14 to TRBJ2-3, with 9 bases that match TRBD1. Looked up from germline, CDR1 is SGHDN and CDR2 is FVKESK. This CDR3 has 17 residues. Germline trimming cut 2 bases from V and 3 bases from J; bases unmatched to any gene: 9. The CDR3 bases are TGTGCCAGCAGCCAAAGGCGGGCCGGGACAGGGACAGATACGCAGTATTTT. It codes for CASSQRRAGTGTDTQYF.

The genes are TRBV7-2 and TRBJ1-1; 10 bases are shared with TRBD1. V dropped 7 bases and J dropped 5; count of bases not matched to a gene: 7. The CDR3 loop spans 14 amino acids. CDR1 and CDR2 from the germline V gene are SGHTA and FQGNSA. The CDR3 nucleotides read TGTGCCAGCACCACGACAGGGGGCTGGACTGAAGCTTTCTTT. It specifies CASTTTGGWTEAFF.

The chain recombines TRBV9 with TRBJ2-3, with 14 bases fitting TRBD2. The CDR3 contains 16 residues. V was pared by 4 bases and J by 3 bases, with 4 bases of the junction left unmatched. Germline V gene data show CDR1 as SGDLS and CDR2 as YYNGEE. CDR3 DNA: TGTGCCAGCAGCTTGGGACTAGCGGGGGTAACAGATACGCAGTATTTT. Protein sequence: CASSLGLAGVTDTQYF.

This clone appeared a few times. J is TRBJ2-7 and V is TRBV6-5, with TRBD1 identical over 7 bases. Trimming at V came to 5 bases and at J to 2 bases, leaving 9 bases not matched to a gene. The CDR3 spans 15 residues. The germline CDR1 and CDR2 sequences are MNHEY and SVGAGI. The CDR3 DNA follows: TGTGCCAGCAGTCGTAGCCGGGACAGAGCCTACGAGCAGTACTTC. It specifies CASSRSRDRAYEQYF.

This clone was seen a few times. V gene TRBV5-8 combines with J gene TRBJ1-6; no definite D call. CDR1 SGHTS and CDR2 YDEGEE come from the germline V gene. Trimming pared 2 bases from V and 5 bases from J, leaving 2 bases between. The CDR3 totals 12 residues. CDR3 loop: CASSLNNSPLHF. The CDR3 bases are TGTGCCAGCAGCTTAAATAATTCACCCCTCCACTTT.

The CDR3 DNA reads as TGTGCCAGCAGCTTAGAGGGGCAACCCCCCTACACCTTC. This gives the protein CASSLEGQPPYTF. The chain carries TRBV7-2 and TRBJ1-2; tentatively, D is TRBD1 (5 bases). The germline V gene has CDR1 SGHTA and CDR2 FQGNSA. The CDR3 contains 13 residues. The V gene lost 1 base and the J gene lost 10 bases, with 13 bases spanning the gap.

The chain employs TRBV11-3 and TRBJ2-1; maybe TRBD2 (5 bases). Germline V CDR1 and CDR2: SGHNT, YENEEA. This CDR3 region has 14 residues. Trimming stripped 1 base from V and 9 bases from J, with 13 bases between. The CDR3 sequence is CASSLGGSGSEQFF. CDR3 nucleotide sequence: TGTGCCAGCAGCTTAGGAGGGAGTGGTAGTGAGCAGTTCTTC.

The chain employs TRBV7-6 and TRBJ2-2; D ambiguous. The germline CDR1 and CDR2 sequences are SGHVS and FNYEAQ. The length of the CDR3 is 13 residues. With 1 base removed from V and 7 bases from J, the gap between germline ends came to 7 bases. The CDR3 DNA follows: TGTGCCAGCAGCTTAGTGCCGGGCGGGGAGCTGTTTTTT. Amino acid sequence: CASSLVPGGELFF.

This clone was seen at least ten times. The chain carries TRBV11-2 and TRBJ2-1; weak D call: TRBD1 (6 bases). Trimming stripped 0 bases from V and 0 bases from J, with 9 bases between. Germline CDR1 is SGHAT and CDR2 is FQNNGV. This CDR3 is 16 amino acids long. Here the CDR3 DNA reads TGTGCCAGCAGCTTAGAGGGGGCAAGCTCCTACAATGAGCAGTTCTTC. Translation gives CASSLEGASSYNEQFF.

This chain links TRBV15 with TRBJ1-2, with a possible D match to TRBD1 (6 bases). Trimming pared 2 bases from V and 3 bases from J, leaving 13 bases between. The CDR3 runs 15 residues. Germline V lookup: CDR1 LNHNV, CDR2 YYDKDF (reference sequence). The DNA for the CDR3 is TGTGCCACCAGCAGACCCCGACAGGCTGACTATGGCTACACCTTC. Protein product: CATSRPRQADYGYTF.

The chain combines TRBV30 with TRBJ2-7, with D unresolved. The CDR3 extends over 12 amino acids. Germline V lookup: CDR1 GTSNPN, CDR2 SVGIG (reference sequence). Between the trimmed V and J ends, which lost 0 bases and 4 bases, there was a span of 7 bases. The chain's CDR3 is CAWSVPRYEQYF. Written as DNA, the CDR3 is TGTGCCTGGAGTGTACCACGGTACGAGCAGTACTTC.

CDR3 bases: TGTGCCATCAGTGAGGGACAGGGCTCCTACGAGCAGTACTTC. Translation gives CAISEGQGSYEQYF. V gene TRBV10-3 combines with J gene TRBJ2-7; 8 bases agree with TRBD1. V gave up 2 bases and J gave up 0 bases; unmatched junction bases: 0. Germline CDR1 ENHRY, CDR2 SYGVKD. The CDR3 runs 14 residues.

The rearrangement joins TRBV27 to TRBJ1-1; no definite D call. V was cut by 0 bases and J by 4 bases, with 6 bases left in between. Germline assignment: CDR1 MNHEY and CDR2 SMNVEV (reference sequence). The CDR3 loop spans 13 amino acids. CDR3 sequence: CASSLSPLTEAFF. In DNA, the CDR3 is TGTGCCAGCAGTTTATCCCCCCTCACTGAAGCTTTCTTT.

The V call is TRBV7-9, the J call TRBJ2-3; D is perhaps TRBD1 (6 bases). The CDR3 consists of 14 residues. Germline V gene lookup returns CDR1 SEHNR and CDR2 FQNEAQ (reference sequence). V was cut by 1 base and J by 6 bases, with 11 bases left in between. CDR3 loop: CASSLGQGIDTQYF. For the CDR3, the DNA is TGTGCCAGCAGCTTAGGGCAGGGGATCGATACGCAGTATTTT.

V and J are TRBV27 and TRBJ2-1; either TRBD1 or TRBD2 may supply D (5 bases each). CDR3 length: 15 residues. CDR1 and CDR2 from the germline V gene are MNHEY and SMNVEV (reference sequence). V lost 4 bases to trimming and J lost 2 bases, with 12 bases between them. CDR3 nucleotide sequence: TGTGCCAGCAGTTACTTAACGGGACCCTACAATGAGCAGTTCTTC. Its protein product is CASSYLTGPYNEQFF.

The chain has TRBV5-1 and TRBJ2-5; the D is unclear. CDR3 length: 13 residues. CDR1 and CDR2 (germline): SGHRS, YFSETQ. The V end was cut by 4 bases, the J end by 5 bases, with 12 bases between. CDR3 nucleotide sequence: TGCGCCAGCAGCGTCGAAGGTTCGGAGACCCAGTACTTC. Its protein product is CASSVEGSETQYF.

This chain uses TRBV7-9 with TRBJ2-5, with D possibly matching TRBD1 (5 bases). The CDR3 is 18 amino acids. CDR1 and CDR2 (germline): SEHNR, FQNEAQ (reference sequence). Trimming took off 2 bases at V and 2 bases at J, with 21 bases between the two ends. The CDR3 nucleotides read TGTGCCAGCAGCTTACTCTCATTATTGAACAGGAAACAAGAGACCCAGTACTTC. Encoded protein: CASSLLSLLNRKQETQYF.

The CDR3 DNA sequence: TGTGCCAGCTCACCGGGGGGAGGGTCAGGCTACGAGCAGTACTTC. Translating gives CASSPGGGSGYEQYF. This chain joins TRBV18 and TRBJ2-7, with TRBD2 identical over 7 bases. Germline lookup yields CDR1 KGHSH and CDR2 LQKENI. J lost 3 bases, V lost 3 bases, and 8 bases had no gene match. The CDR3 sequence is 15 residues long.

The J gene is TRBJ1-2, the V gene TRBV4-1, with a possible D match to TRBD1 (5 bases). Germline-derived CDR1 and CDR2 are MGHRA and YSYEKL. The CDR3 extends over 14 amino acids. V gave up 1 base and J gave up 3 bases, with 9 bases separating them. The CDR3 sequence: CASSQVGADYGYTF. CDR3 nucleotides: TGCGCCAGCAGCCAAGTCGGGGCGGACTATGGCTACACCTTC.

V usage is TRBV19 and J usage is TRBJ1-5; 7 nucleotides line up with TRBD1. J lost 4 bases, V lost 5 bases, and 8 bases had no gene match. This CDR3 region has 15 residues. Germline V CDR1 and CDR2: LNHDA, SQIVND (reference sequence). This chain's CDR3 is CASSPQGQQNQPQHF. The DNA of the CDR3 is TGTGCCAGTAGTCCGCAGGGACAGCAGAATCAGCCCCAGCATTTT.

This rearrangement joins TRBV23-1 to TRBJ2-7; 10 bases are a match to TRBD1. TRBV23-1 is marked as an open reading frame, function uncertain. V shed 1 base and J 3 bases; nucleotides not matched to a gene: 6. The CDR3 runs 16 residues. The DNA for the CDR3 is TGCGCCAGCAGTCAATTGGTTAGGGACAGGGGCTACGAGCAGTACTTC. It specifies CASSQLVRDRGYEQYF.

This clone has more than one count but fewer than ten. The chain combines TRBV2 with TRBJ2-5; TRBD2 aligns across 15 bases. Losses at the gene ends were 3 bases for V and 11 bases for J; bases not matched to a gene: 4. CDR3 length equals 14 residues. Germline CDR1 is SNHLY and CDR2 is FYNNEI. This CDR3 is CASSESGLAGGQYF. CDR3 DNA: TGTGCCAGCAGTGAGTCGGGACTAGCGGGGGGACAGTACTTC.

The chain recombines TRBV5-1 with TRBJ2-7, with D perhaps given as TRBD1 or TRBD2 (6 bases each). V gave up 4 bases and J gave up 3 bases, with 14 bases separating them. Germline-derived CDR1 and CDR2 are SGHRS and YFSETQ. The length of the CDR3 is 14 residues. The CDR3 is CASSAGHTVYEQYF. DNA for the CDR3: TGCGCCAGCAGCGCGGGACATACAGTCTACGAGCAGTACTTC. The whole variable domain, filled in from reference TRBV5-1 and TRBJ2-7, reads KAGVTQTPRYLIKTRGQQVTLSCSPISGHRSVSWYQQTPGQGLQFLFEYFSETQRNKGNFPGRFSGRQFSNSRSEMNVSTLELGDSALYLCASSAGHTVYEQYFGPGTRLTVT.

V usage is TRBV27 and J usage is TRBJ2-1; the match to TRBD2 covers 7 bases. This CDR3 has 15 amino acids. Germline loops: CDR1 MNHEY, CDR2 SMNVEV (reference sequence). J lost 4 bases, V lost 4 bases, and 7 bases had no gene match. CDR3 region: CASSWQAGKYNEQFF. In nucleotides, the CDR3 is TGTGCCAGCAGTTGGCAAGCGGGGAAATACAATGAGCAGTTCTTC.